This TCR beta chain was sequenced for a study of blood T cell repertoires in COVID-19. Overall study: Nucleic acid was either cDNA or gDNA, and it came from T cells, B-cell-depleted T cells, or PBMCs.

Germline V lookup: CDR1 MNHNY, CDR2 SVGAGI (reference sequence). Trimming removed 0 bases from V and 6 bases from J; junction bases left unmatched: 4. The CDR3 totals 16 residues. Profiling relied on immunoSEQ multiplex PCR, and the TCRdb table lists in-frame clones only, not all of them. The data contain some 130,000 clones, 60% to 80% of them singletons. The receptor was isolated from a man between 60 and 70 years old who had recovered from COVID-19. Material for sequencing was peripheral blood. The chain joins TRBV6-6 to TRBJ2-2, with 10 bases lining up with TRBD2. In DNA form, the CDR3 reads TGTGCCAGCAGTTACTCTGCTAGCGGGAGTGCCGGGGAGCTGTTTTTT. Protein product: CASSYSASGSAGELFF.